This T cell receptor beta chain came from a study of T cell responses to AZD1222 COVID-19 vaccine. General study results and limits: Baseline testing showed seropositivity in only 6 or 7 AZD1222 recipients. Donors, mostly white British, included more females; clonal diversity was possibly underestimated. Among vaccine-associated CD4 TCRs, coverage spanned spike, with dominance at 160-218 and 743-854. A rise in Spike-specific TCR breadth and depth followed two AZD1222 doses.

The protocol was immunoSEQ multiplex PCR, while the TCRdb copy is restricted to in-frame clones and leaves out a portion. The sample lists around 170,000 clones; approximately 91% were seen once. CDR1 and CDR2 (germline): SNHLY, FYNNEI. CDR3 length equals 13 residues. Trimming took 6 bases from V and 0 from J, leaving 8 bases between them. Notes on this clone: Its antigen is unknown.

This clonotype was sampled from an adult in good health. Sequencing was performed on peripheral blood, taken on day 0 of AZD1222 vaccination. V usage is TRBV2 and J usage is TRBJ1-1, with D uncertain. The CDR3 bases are TGTGCCAGCAGGCCAGAAATGAACACTGAAGCTTTCTTT. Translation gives CASRPEMNTEAFF.